This T cell receptor (beta chain) originates from a study of T-cell memory formation after mild COVID-19. The CDR3 totals 15 residues. With 0 bases removed from V and 6 bases from J, the gap between germline ends came to 12 bases. Germline V gives CDR1 MGHRA, CDR2 YSYEKL. MiXCR, run by TCRdb on the 5' RACE reads, gives a single entry per CDR3 protein. The table has about 290,000 distinct CDR3 sequences, more than 15% seen once. Findings and caveats of the study: Pre-infection memory harbored some responding clones, suggesting cross-reactive memory joined.

By sample share, this clonotype is medium-sized. Its antigen remains unidentified. This TCR derives from a man aged 18 to 29 who had mild COVID-19 (a few samples of this study predate the infection). Cell type and time point are not known. The V gene is TRBV4-1, the J gene TRBJ1-5; a possible D gene is TRBD1 (6 bases). Material for sequencing was PBMCs or a T cell subset sorted from them (not recorded which). The CDR3 sequence: CASSQDSGGSQPQHF. In DNA form, the CDR3 reads TGCGCCAGCAGCCAAGATTCCGGGGGCAGTCAGCCCCAGCATTTT.